The rows below give T cell receptor beta chains drawn from one sample of a study of neurological immune-mediated disorders. TCRdb processed the 5' RACE reads anew with MiXCR; each CDR3 protein has one entry. The repertoire includes under 60,000 distinct CDR3 sequences, 16% of them detected once, and roughly 4.4% sits in the top ten. Source material: PBMCs. The receptors here all came from a man between 60 and 75 years old in good health. Each CDR3 is given with its conserved first and last residue. Fields, in order: J gene, clone size, D gene, V gene, CDR3 protein, CDR3 DNA. The D gene is left open where the match is weak. Clone size is given for some rows only: seen once, a few or many times, or a class if the clone is expanded.

TRBJ2-3,many,-,TRBV28,CASSPPRQGRADTQYF,TGTGCCAGCAGTCCCCCGAGGCAGGGGAGGGCAGATACGCAGTATTTT
TRBJ2-1,many,TRBD2,TRBV5-1,CASSYSSGSYNEQFF,TGCGCCAGCAGCTACTCTAGCGGCTCCTACAATGAGCAGTTCTTC
TRBJ1-2,many,-,TRBV4-1,CASSQPLGRGSTNYGYTF,TGCGCCAGCAGCCAACCCCTGGGCAGGGGTTCTACTAACTATGGCTACACCTTC
TRBJ2-1,many,TRBD2,TRBV12-3/TRBV12-4,CASSLRASGHYNEQFF,TGTGCCAGCAGTTTAAGGGCTAGCGGGCACTACAATGAGCAGTTCTTC
TRBJ2-3,many,-,TRBV5-1,CASSLEGISTDTQYF,TGCGCCAGCAGCTTGGAGGGCATTAGCACAGATACGCAGTATTTT
TRBJ2-7,-,TRBD2,TRBV4-2,CASSQDGGRTYEQYF,TGTGCCAGCAGCCAAGATGGCGGGAGGACGTACGAGCAGTACTTC
TRBJ1-1,many,TRBD1,TRBV12-3/TRBV12-4,CASSTHRGETEAFF,TGTGCCAGCAGTACCCACAGGGGAGAGACTGAAGCTTTCTTT
TRBJ2-5,-,-,TRBV5-1,CASSLVRGTQETQYF,TGCGCCAGCAGCTTGGTTAGGGGAACCCAAGAGACCCAGTACTTC
TRBJ1-2,many,-,TRBV20-1,CSARDPSQDDYGYTF,TGCAGTGCTAGAGATCCGTCACAGGATGACTATGGCTACACCTTC
TRBJ2-5,-,-,TRBV2,CASISEGLETQYF,TGTGCCAGCATATCTGAAGGGCTCGAGACCCAGTACTTC
TRBJ2-5,many,-,TRBV9,CASSIGTAGETQYF,TGTGCCAGCAGTATCGGGACGGCAGGAGAGACCCAGTACTTC
TRBJ2-5,many,TRBD2,TRBV6-6,CASNGLAGGPGETQYF,TGTGCCAGCAATGGGCTAGCGGGAGGGCCTGGGGAGACCCAGTACTTC
TRBJ2-3,-,-,TRBV20-1,CSARAGFYSSTDTQYF,TGCAGTGCTAGAGCCGGATTTTACTCTAGCACAGATACGCAGTATTTT
TRBJ2-5,once,TRBD1,TRBV29-1,CSGGQREETQYF,TGCAGCGGGGGACAGAGAGAAGAGACCCAGTACTTC
TRBJ2-7,many,-,TRBV7-2,CASSPPSLPYEQYF,TGTGCCAGCAGTCCCCCCTCCCTCCCCTACGAGCAGTACTTC
TRBJ2-4,few,-,TRBV6-2/TRBV6-3,CASSQPRWGNIQYF,TGTGCCAGCAGTCAACCCCGATGGGGGAACATTCAGTACTTC
TRBJ2-7,-,-,TRBV30,CAWSADATYEQYF,TGTGCCTGGAGTGCGGACGCAACCTACGAGCAGTACTTC
TRBJ2-1,many,-,TRBV6-5,CASSYSRRPSTYNEQFF,TGTGCCAGCAGTTACTCTCGGCGACCGAGTACTTACAATGAGCAGTTCTTC
TRBJ1-1,many,-,TRBV5-6,CASSLPQGNTEAFF,TGTGCCAGCAGCTTACCTCAGGGTAACACTGAAGCTTTCTTT
TRBJ2-5,many,-,TRBV5-1,CASSSGRIQETQYF,TGCGCCAGCAGCTCGGGACGGATACAAGAGACCCAGTACTTC
TRBJ2-5,many,-,TRBV7-2,CASSFRREETQYF,TGTGCCAGCAGCTTCCGCAGAGAAGAGACCCAGTACTTC
TRBJ1-1,many,-,TRBV7-9,CASSFNGDTEAFF,TGTGCCAGCAGCTTCAACGGGGACACTGAAGCTTTCTTT
TRBJ2-3,many,-,TRBV7-6,CASSLDAVDTQYF,TGTGCCAGCAGCTTAGATGCTGTTGATACGCAGTATTTT
TRBJ2-1,-,-,TRBV20-1,CSARDRQGSYNEQFF,TGCAGTGCTAGAGATCGGCAGGGGAGCTACAATGAGCAGTTCTTC
TRBJ2-3,-,-,TRBV5-1,CASSLELAPRTDTQYF,TGCGCCAGCAGCTTGGAGCTAGCGCCGCGTACAGATACGCAGTATTTT
TRBJ2-7,many,-,TRBV20-1,CSALDRPPYEQYF,TGCAGTGCTCTAGACAGGCCCCCCTACGAGCAGTACTTC
TRBJ2-6,many,-,TRBV5-6,CASSLARTPSGANVLTF,TGTGCCAGCAGCTTGGCCAGGACTCCCTCTGGGGCCAACGTCCTGACTTTC
TRBJ2-4,many,-,TRBV5-6,CASSSPMGRNIQYF,TGTGCCAGCAGCTCCCCCATGGGTAGAAACATTCAGTACTTC
TRBJ2-7,many,-,TRBV20-1,CSARGRAYEQYF,TGCAGTGCTAGAGGACGAGCCTACGAGCAGTACTTC
TRBJ2-3,many,-,TRBV10-3,CAISDGVSTDTQYF,TGTGCCATCAGTGACGGGGTTAGCACAGATACGCAGTATTTT
TRBJ2-5,many,-,TRBV10-1,CASSESPGGETQYF,TGCGCCAGCAGTGAGTCCCCGGGCGGAGAGACCCAGTACTTC
TRBJ2-1,many,TRBD2,TRBV5-5,CASSPGLAGGWEQFF,TGTGCCAGCAGCCCGGGACTAGCGGGAGGCTGGGAGCAGTTCTTC
TRBJ2-1,-,-,TRBV10-3,CAISDPKDSYEQFF,TGTGCCATCAGTGACCCCAAGGACTCTTACGAGCAGTTCTTC
TRBJ2-7,many,TRBD2,TRBV28,CASSFNGGLAAIAGDEQYF,TGTGCCAGCAGTTTTAACGGGGGACTAGCGGCCATCGCAGGGGACGAGCAGTACTTC
TRBJ1-1,many,TRBD1,TRBV5-1,CASSLGRTGGNTEAFF,TGCGCCAGCAGCTTGGGAAGGACAGGGGGGAACACTGAAGCTTTCTTT
TRBJ2-1,many,-,TRBV7-3,CASSLTPGEQFF,TGTGCCAGCAGCTTAACCCCGGGGGAGCAGTTCTTC
TRBJ2-3,many,-,TRBV7-2,CASSLHHRTDTQYF,TGTGCCAGCAGCCTTCATCATCGCACAGATACGCAGTATTTT
TRBJ2-2,many,TRBD2,TRBV7-2,CASSWGAGPSTGELFF,TGTGCCAGCAGCTGGGGAGCGGGACCGTCCACCGGGGAGCTGTTTTTT
TRBJ2-3,many,TRBD2,TRBV7-8,CASSLGGGTSGTDTQYF,TGTGCCAGCAGCTTAGGCGGCGGGACTAGCGGCACAGATACGCAGTATTTT
TRBJ2-3,-,-,TRBV3-1,CASSLSTGQVLTDTQYF,TGTGCCAGCAGCCTCTCGACAGGCCAGGTTTTGACAGATACGCAGTATTTT
TRBJ1-5,many,-,TRBV10-3,CAISEGQINQPQHF,TGTGCCATCAGTGAGGGACAGATAAATCAGCCCCAGCATTTT
TRBJ2-3,many,TRBD2,TRBV29-1,CSVRTSGSTDTQYF,TGCAGCGTTCGGACTAGCGGGAGCACAGATACGCAGTATTTT
TRBJ1-2,many,TRBD1,TRBV2,CASSPTGGVIGGYTF,TGTGCCAGCAGTCCGACAGGGGGCGTAATCGGGGGCTACACCTTC
TRBJ1-2,many,TRBD1,TRBV5-5,CASSIQGDHGYTF,TGTGCCAGCAGTATACAGGGGGATCATGGCTACACCTTC
TRBJ2-2,-,-,TRBV20-1,CSTIREAGELFF,TGCAGTACTATTCGAGAAGCCGGGGAGCTGTTTTTT
TRBJ2-1,many,-,TRBV20-1,CSALLHGSQNEQFF,TGCAGTGCCCTCCTCCATGGGTCCCAGAATGAGCAGTTCTTC
TRBJ2-5,many,TRBD1,TRBV7-9,CASSLVATATGFEETQYF,TGTGCCAGCAGCTTAGTGGCGACGGCGACAGGGTTTGAAGAGACCCAGTACTTC
TRBJ1-6,-,-,TRBV28,CASSLGDRNSPLHF,TGTGCCAGCAGTTTAGGAGACAGAAATTCACCCCTCCACTTT
TRBJ2-7,many,TRBD1,TRBV3-1,CASSHGQGYEQYF,TGTGCCAGCAGCCACGGACAGGGCTACGAGCAGTACTTC